The 12 T cell receptor beta chains reported below all come from one sample, sequenced in a study of T cells in Graves' hyperthyroidism and ophthalmopathy. There were TCR beta CDR3 regions amplified from RNA transcripts. Carried out on the TCR CDR3, a first-round RT-PCR used the HTBI primer set. TCRdb re-called the multiplex PCR reads with MiXCR, one entry per CDR3 protein. The sample has 530,000 or so distinct CDR3 sequences; approximately 17% are singletons. The sequenced sample was blood. Every receptor here comes from a woman younger than 35 with Graves' ophthalmopathy.

This clonotype appeared a few times. The chain employs TRBV6-1 and TRBJ2-7; D is possibly TRBD1 or TRBD2 (5 bases each). V was pared by 7 bases and J by 0 bases, with 16 bases between. Germline V CDR1 and CDR2: MNHNS, SASEGT. This CDR3 is built from 15 residues. As DNA, the CDR3 is TGTGCCAGCACCTCCGGGACGCCCAGCTCCTACGAGCAGTACTTC. It yields the protein CASTSGTPSSYEQYF.

This clonotype was seen many times. Written as DNA, the CDR3 is TGTGCCAGCAGTTTACTCTACTCTGGGGCCAACGTCCTGACTTTC. Protein: CASSLLYSGANVLTF. The chain combines TRBV28 with TRBJ2-6; D is unresolved. Germline V lookup: CDR1 MDHEN, CDR2 SYDVKM. This CDR3 is built from 15 residues. Trimming shortened V by 2 bases and J by 0 bases, and 5 bases separated the two germline ends.

This clonotype has only one observation. Possible read error: a much larger clone is one base away. The genes are TRBV6-1 and TRBJ2-7, with D perhaps TRBD2 (5 bases). The CDR3 covers 14 residues. V was clipped by 3 bases and J by 2 bases, with 11 bases between them. Germline V lookup: CDR1 MNHNS, CDR2 SASEGT. This CDR3 is CASSDGSGTYEQYF. The DNA of the CDR3 is TGTGCCAGCAGTGACGGATCGGGGACCTACGAGCAGTACTTC.

This clonotype has a count of ten or more. This chain joins TRBV30 and TRBJ1-1; no clear D gene. With 0 bases removed from V and 1 base from J, the gap between germline ends came to 9 bases. The CDR3 loop spans 14 amino acids. CDR1 and CDR2 (germline): GTSNPN, SVGIG (reference sequence). Here the CDR3 reads CAWSVRRENTEAFF. The CDR3 DNA is TGTGCCTGGAGTGTACGGCGGGAGAACACTGAAGCTTTCTTT. Full variable domain (remainder filled in from reference TRBV30 and TRBJ1-1): SQTIHQWPATLVQPVGSPLSLECTVEGTSNPNLYWYRQAAGRGLQLLFYSVGIGQISSEVPQNLSASRPQDRQFILSSKKLLLSDSGFYLCAWSVRRENTEAFFGQGTRLTVV.

The chain uses TRBV19 and TRBJ1-5; a weak D match, TRBD1 (6 bases). Trimming pared 6 bases from V and 6 bases from J, leaving 18 bases between. This CDR3 is built from 15 residues. The germline CDR1 and CDR2 sequences are LNHDA and SQIVND (reference sequence). The CDR3 DNA sequence: TGTGCCAGTAGGCCACAGGGAGTTCCTAGTCAGCCCCAGCATTTT. The encoded protein is CASRPQGVPSQPQHF.

In its sample, this clonotype was seen a few times. The chain couples TRBV6-2 or TRBV6-3 to TRBJ2-1; D is unclear. Germline V CDR1 and CDR2: MNHEY, SVGEGT. The length of the CDR3 is 14 residues. Trimming left V 9 bases short and J 0 bases short, with 12 bases between. Here the CDR3 DNA reads TGTGCCAGTAGAAGTACTTACTCCTACAATGAGCAGTTCTTC. Translating gives CASRSTYSYNEQFF.

As to this clonotype: A much larger clone sits a single nucleotide away, making a read error possible. The chain is built from TRBV11-2 and TRBJ1-5, with D hard to call. The last part of the DNA fits TRBJ2-3 better; the J call may be wrong. The CDR3 runs to 13 residues. Germline V lookup: CDR1 SGHAT, CDR2 FQNNGV. The CDR3 nucleotides read TGTGCCAGCAGCTTATCCCCTAATCAGCCCCAGTATTTT. Translated: CASSLSPNQPQYF.

In its sample, this clonotype was seen many times. V gene TRBV3-1 combines with J gene TRBJ2-5, with a possible D match to TRBD1 (6 bases). Trimming removed 2 bases at V and 4 bases at J, with 14 bases between. Germline V gene sequence: CDR1 LGHDT, CDR2 YNNKEL (reference sequence). The CDR3 has 15 residues. CDR3 in amino acids: CASSQRRQVGETQYF. In DNA, the CDR3 is TGTGCCAGCAGCCAACGCCGACAGGTCGGAGAGACCCAGTACTTC.

This clonotype has at least ten counts. The genes are TRBV20-1 and TRBJ2-7, with D maybe TRBD1 (5 bases). CDR3 size: 15 residues. CDR1 DFQATT and CDR2 SNEGSKA come from the germline V gene (reference sequence). The V end lost 0 bases, the J end lost 5 bases, and 17 bases lay between the germline ends. The CDR3 DNA reads TGCAGTGCTAGAGATCAGGGCGGCTCTACCCACGAGCAGTACTTC. This translates into CSARDQGGSTHEQYF.

This clonotype occurred many times. In nucleotides, the CDR3 is TGTGCCAGCAGCATTGGAGGACTAAGCACAGATACGCAGTATTTT. Its translation: CASSIGGLSTDTQYF. The rearrangement uses TRBV7-2 and TRBJ2-3, with a possible D match to TRBD2 (6 bases). The V gene lost 5 bases and the J gene lost 0 bases, with 12 bases spanning the gap. Per germline, CDR1 SGHTA and CDR2 FQGNSA. The CDR3 consists of 15 residues.

Ten or more counts support this clonotype. The chain carries TRBV5-5 and TRBJ2-2, with 9 nucleotides matching TRBD1. The CDR3 is made up of 18 amino acids. Germline loops: CDR1 SGHKS, CDR2 YYEKEE (reference sequence). V gave up 0 bases and J gave up 3 bases; unmatched junction bases: 9. The chain's CDR3 is CASSLEHTQGAYTGELFF. CDR3 in DNA: TGTGCCAGCAGCTTGGAACACACACAGGGGGCGTACACCGGGGAGCTGTTTTTT.

Details on this clonotype: A much larger clone differs from this one at a single base, so this may be a read error. This chain uses TRBV6-5 with TRBJ1-1, with TRBD1 matching 7 bases. V was pared by 9 bases and J by 1 base, with 8 bases of the junction left unmatched. Germline V gives CDR1 MNHEY, CDR2 SVGAGI. This CDR3 contains 14 residues. The CDR3 sequence: CASGPGQTNTEAFF. CDR3 bases: TGTGCCAGTGGGCCGGGACAGACGAACACTGAAGCTTTCTTT.